The 23 T cell receptor beta chains below come from one sample, sequenced in a study of early T cells in non-severe SARS-CoV-2 infection. TCRdb called the 5' RACE reads again in MiXCR, with one record for every CDR3 protein. The sample holds fewer than 35,000 distinct CDR3 sequences, approximately 6.2% seen once. The material sequenced was whole blood. These TCRs come from an adult who was a healthcare worker with PCR-confirmed SARS-CoV-2 infection or an uninfected control (not recorded which).

The chain links TRBV6-6 to TRBJ2-1; 12 bases line up with TRBD2. Germline V gives CDR1 MNHNY, CDR2 SVGAGI (reference sequence). J lost 7 bases, V lost 0 bases, and 7 bases had no gene match. This CDR3 has 17 amino acids. Written as DNA, the CDR3 is TGTGCCAGCAGTTACTCGAGGTCAGGACTAGCGGGAAATGAGCAGTTCTTC. This sequence encodes CASSYSRSGLAGNEQFF.

This clonotype was recorded at least ten times. The V gene is TRBV29-1, the J gene TRBJ2-1, with 10 bases fitting TRBD2. V gave up 0 bases and J gave up 9 bases; unmatched junction bases: 14. The length of the CDR3 is 17 residues. CDR1 and CDR2 (germline): SQVTM, ANQGSEA. CDR3: CSVEEDPSGSSGGEQFF. DNA for the CDR3: TGCAGCGTTGAAGAAGATCCTAGCGGGAGTTCTGGTGGTGAGCAGTTCTTC.

This clonotype was found many times. This sequence joins TRBV5-1 and TRBJ1-4; 7 nucleotides agree with TRBD1. J was trimmed by 4 bases and V by 3 bases; bases with no gene match: 9. CDR1 and CDR2 (germline): SGHRS, YFSETQ. The CDR3 extends over 16 amino acids. Here the CDR3 DNA reads TGCGCCAGCAGCTACACGGCGACAGGGTTTAATGAAAAACTGTTTTTT. Its protein product is CASSYTATGFNEKLFF.

For this clonotype: With a much larger clone just one base away, this may be a read error. Here the CDR3 reads CSDRPALSSYEQYF. DNA of the CDR3: TGCAGTGATAGGCCGGCTCTTAGCTCCTACGAGCAGTACTTC. The J gene is TRBJ2-7, the V gene TRBV20-1; the D is unclear. CDR1 is DFQATT, CDR2 SNEGSKA, per germline (reference sequence). The CDR3 extends over 14 amino acids. Trimming pared 7 bases from V and 0 bases from J, leaving 16 bases between.

This clonotype appeared many times. This chain links TRBV6-2 or TRBV6-3 with TRBJ2-7; tentative D call: TRBD1 (6 bases). The CDR3 loop spans 12 amino acids. Germline lookup yields CDR1 MNHEY and CDR2 SVGEGT. V was pared by 10 bases and J by 0 bases, with 10 bases between. The CDR3 nucleotides read TGTGCCACTCGGGACACCTCCTACGAGCAGTACGTC. Its protein product is CATRDTSYEQYV.

This clonotype was seen ten or more times. V usage is TRBV28 and J usage is TRBJ1-5; D uncertain. This CDR3 has 15 residues. Trimming pared 3 bases from V and 4 bases from J, leaving 13 bases between. Germline V gene data show CDR1 as MDHEN and CDR2 as SYDVKM. As DNA, the CDR3 is TGTGCCAGCAGTTTGGTGTTGGGCAATAATCAGCCCCAGCATTTT. It yields the protein CASSLVLGNNQPQHF.

This clonotype was counted at least ten times. The chain carries TRBV20-1 and TRBJ2-5, with 10 bases identical to TRBD2. J gave up 4 bases and V 5 bases, and 10 bases lay outside the gene matches. The germline V gene encodes CDR1 DFQATT and CDR2 SNEGSKA (reference sequence). The CDR3 has 15 residues. The CDR3 here is CSAPIQSGRGETQYF. CDR3 sequence (DNA): TGCAGTGCTCCAATCCAGAGCGGGAGGGGAGAGACCCAGTACTTC.

This clonotype has more than one count but fewer than ten. This chain uses TRBV30 with TRBJ2-1; TRBD2 aligns across 13 bases. Looked up from germline, CDR1 is GTSNPN and CDR2 is SVGIG (reference sequence). The J segment lost 4 bases and the V segment lost 0 bases, leaving 0 bases of the junction unmatched. The CDR3 is made up of 15 amino acids. CDR3 residues: CAWSVLAGGYNEQFF. In DNA form, the CDR3 reads TGTGCCTGGAGTGTACTAGCGGGGGGGTACAATGAGCAGTTCTTC.

This clonotype was seen at least ten times. The chain uses TRBV5-1 and TRBJ2-7; 8 bases line up with TRBD1. V was pared by 5 bases and J by 7 bases, with 5 bases of the junction left unmatched. The CDR3 covers 12 residues. Germline CDR1 reads SGHRS; CDR2 reads YFSETQ. CDR3 in amino acids: CASRGTGGEQYV. The CDR3 nucleotides are TGCGCCAGCAGAGGGACAGGTGGAGAGCAGTACGTC.

This clonotype was found many times. The V gene is TRBV5-1, the J gene TRBJ1-6; a possible D gene is TRBD1 (6 bases). The V gene's germline CDR1 is SGHRS and CDR2 YFSETQ. The CDR3 extends over 16 amino acids. V gave up 4 bases and J gave up 7 bases, with 18 bases separating them. CDR3 sequence reads: CASSLGTGAGNSPLHF. CDR3 in DNA: TGCGCCAGCAGCCTGGGGACGGGGGCTGGGAATTCACCCCTCCACTTT. Looking up the rest from reference TRBV5-1 and TRBJ1-6 gives the full variable domain: KAGVTQTPRYLIKTRGQQVTLSCSPISGHRSVSWYQQTPGQGLQFLFEYFSETQRNKGNFPGRFSGRQFSNSRSEMNVSTLELGDSALYLCASSLGTGAGNSPLHFGNGTRLTVT.

This clonotype was recorded at least ten times. The rearrangement joins TRBV10-3 to TRBJ1-5, with D maybe TRBD1 (5 bases). This CDR3 spans 15 amino acids. Trimming shortened V by 2 bases and J by 2 bases, and 10 bases separated the two germline ends. CDR1 is ENHRY and CDR2 is SYGVKD in the germline V gene. This CDR3 reads CAISETTGGNQPQHF. Here the CDR3 DNA reads TGTGCCATCAGTGAGACTACAGGAGGCAATCAGCCCCAGCATTTT.

This clonotype was picked up a small number of times. The chain joins TRBV11-2 to TRBJ2-1; weak D call: TRBD1 (6 bases). This CDR3 contains 14 residues. Germline V gene data show CDR1 as SGHAT and CDR2 as FQNNGV. V lost 4 bases and J lost 5, with 12 bases in between. Here the CDR3 DNA reads TGTGCCAGCAGCTCCGGACAGATACACAATGAGCAGTTCTTC. This translates into CASSSGQIHNEQFF.

This clonotype was picked up many times. The chain has TRBV19 and TRBJ1-5; D uncertain. The CDR3 has 16 amino acids. Trimming left V 1 base short and J 1 base short, with 11 bases between. From germline, CDR1 is LNHDA and CDR2 SQIVND (reference sequence). CDR3 sequence: CASSIVGSRSNQPQHF. CDR3 bases: TGTGCCAGTAGTATAGTTGGCTCCCGCAGCAATCAGCCCCAGCATTTT.

There are many counts of this clonotype. This rearrangement joins TRBV7-9 to TRBJ2-1; 11 nucleotides agree with TRBD2. The J segment lost 4 bases and the V segment lost 5 bases, leaving 7 bases of the junction unmatched. The CDR3 is made up of 16 amino acids. Germline lookup yields CDR1 SEHNR and CDR2 FQNEAQ (reference sequence). The CDR3 coding sequence is TGTGCCAGCAGCCCTGAGACTAGCGGGATATACAATGAGCAGTTCTTC. This sequence encodes CASSPETSGIYNEQFF.

This clonotype was detected ten times or more. This chain connects TRBV7-2 to TRBJ2-1; the match to TRBD2 covers 12 bases. Looked up from germline, CDR1 is SGHTA and CDR2 is FQGNSA. The CDR3 sequence is 18 residues long. The trim removed 5 bases at V and 13 bases at J, leaving 21 bases unmatched. The CDR3 DNA follows: TGTGCCAGCAGCCACTACTTTGGGGGGGCTAGCGGGAGGGCCCCCCAGTTCTTC. Residues: CASSHYFGGASGRAPQFF.

This clonotype came up many times. The chain is built from TRBV13 and TRBJ1-2; no clear D. The germline V gene encodes CDR1 PRHDT and CDR2 FYEKMQ (reference sequence). The CDR3 runs to 14 residues. The V end was cut by 2 bases, the J end by 0 bases, with 7 bases between. CDR3 DNA: TGTGCCAGCAGCTTATTGGCAGCTAACTATGGCTACACCTTC. It is translated as CASSLLAANYGYTF.

This clonotype occurred many times. This chain links TRBV7-2 with TRBJ2-1, with 11 bases identical to TRBD2. Trimming at V came to 6 bases and at J to 3 bases, leaving 4 bases not matched to a gene. Germline V gene sequence: CDR1 SGHTA, CDR2 FQGNSA. This CDR3 is built from 15 residues. Written as DNA, the CDR3 is TGTGCCAGCAGGTCCGGGACTAGCGGCTACAATGAGCAGTTCTTC. It encodes CASRSGTSGYNEQFF.

In this sample, this clonotype turned up many times. In DNA, the CDR3 is TGTGCCAGCAGTCTTGGGGCAGCGAACACCGGGGAGCTGTTTTTT. It codes for CASSLGAANTGELFF. The chain employs TRBV14 and TRBJ2-2, with D possibly matching TRBD1 (5 bases). With 6 bases removed from V and 0 bases from J, the gap between germline ends came to 11 bases. CDR3 length equals 15 residues. CDR1 and CDR2 (germline): SGHDN, FVKESK.

Many counts were recorded for this clonotype. The chain links TRBV11-2 to TRBJ1-1; D is perhaps TRBD1 (6 bases). Germline-derived CDR1 and CDR2 are SGHAT and FQNNGV. Trimming took 6 bases from V and 2 from J, leaving 13 bases between them. There are 14 residues in the CDR3. The CDR3: CASSQQGFNTEAFF. The CDR3 region has the DNA TGTGCCAGCAGTCAACAGGGATTCAACACTGAAGCTTTCTTT.

There are many counts of this clonotype. The rearrangement joins TRBV4-1 to TRBJ1-4; D may be TRBD1 (6 bases). Germline V gene sequence: CDR1 MGHRA, CDR2 YSYEKL. The CDR3 contains 19 residues. Trimming stripped 1 base from V and 8 bases from J, with 26 bases between. DNA for the CDR3: TGCGCCAGCAGCCAAGTTTTTCGGAATTTGGGGGCAGGAAGCGAAAAACTGTTTTTT. This codes for CASSQVFRNLGAGSEKLFF.

This clonotype occurred a few times. The chain employs TRBV2 and TRBJ1-1, with no clear D. The CDR3 spans 13 residues. Looked up from germline, CDR1 is SNHLY and CDR2 is FYNNEI. Trimming left V 2 bases short and J 0 bases short, with 4 bases between. CDR3 DNA: TGTGCCAGCAGTGAACCTGTGAACACTGAAGCTTTCTTT. This translates into CASSEPVNTEAFF.

There are many counts of this clonotype. This rearrangement joins TRBV6-2 or TRBV6-3 to TRBJ2-2; D unclear. Germline V gives CDR1 MNHEY, CDR2 SVGEGT. V lost 5 bases and J 4 bases, leaving 17 bases between the germline ends. The CDR3 is 16 amino acids. DNA for the CDR3: TGTGCCAGCAGTGAACGGCTCACCTCTCGCACCGGGGAGCTGTTTTTT. It encodes CASSERLTSRTGELFF.

This clonotype was counted at least ten times. The CDR3 loop is CASSQERATPSTDTQYF. CDR3 nucleotides: TGCGCCAGCAGCCAGGAACGAGCTACGCCCAGCACAGATACGCAGTATTTT. The chain has TRBV4-3 and TRBJ2-3; no definite D call. CDR1 and CDR2 from the germline V gene are LGHNA and YSLEER. Between the trimmed V and J ends, which lost 3 bases and 0 bases, there was a span of 16 bases. The CDR3 is made up of 17 amino acids.